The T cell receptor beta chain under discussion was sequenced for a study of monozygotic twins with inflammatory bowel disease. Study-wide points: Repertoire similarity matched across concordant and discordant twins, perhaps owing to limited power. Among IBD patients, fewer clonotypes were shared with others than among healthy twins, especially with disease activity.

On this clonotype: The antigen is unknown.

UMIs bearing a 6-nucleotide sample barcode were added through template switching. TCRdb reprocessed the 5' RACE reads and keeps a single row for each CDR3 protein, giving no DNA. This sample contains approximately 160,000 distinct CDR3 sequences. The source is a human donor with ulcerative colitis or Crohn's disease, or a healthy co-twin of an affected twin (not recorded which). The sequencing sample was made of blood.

This chain's CDR3 is CASSGWTGELFF. The chain is built from TRBV7-9 and TRBJ2-2. The CDR3 sequence is 12 residues long. Germline V gene sequence: CDR1 SEHNR, CDR2 FQNEAQ (reference sequence).